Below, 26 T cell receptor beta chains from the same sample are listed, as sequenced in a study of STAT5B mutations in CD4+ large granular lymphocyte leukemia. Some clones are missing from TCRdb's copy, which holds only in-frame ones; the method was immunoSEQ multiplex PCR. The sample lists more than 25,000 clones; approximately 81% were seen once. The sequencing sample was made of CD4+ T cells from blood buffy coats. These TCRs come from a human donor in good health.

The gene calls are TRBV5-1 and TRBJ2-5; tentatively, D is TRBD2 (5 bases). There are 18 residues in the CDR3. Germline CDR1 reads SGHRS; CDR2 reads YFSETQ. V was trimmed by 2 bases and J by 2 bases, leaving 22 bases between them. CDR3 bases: TGCGCCAGCAGCTTTGGGGTGTTGGGCAGCGGTCCACAAGAGACCCAGTACTTC. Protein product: CASSFGVLGSGPQETQYF.

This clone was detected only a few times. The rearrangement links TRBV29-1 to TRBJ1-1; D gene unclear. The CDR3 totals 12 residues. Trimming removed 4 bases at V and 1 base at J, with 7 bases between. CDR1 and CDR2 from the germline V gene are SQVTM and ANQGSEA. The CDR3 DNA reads TGCAGCGTTGGAGGGAAGAACACTGAAGCTTTCTTT. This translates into CSVGGKNTEAFF.

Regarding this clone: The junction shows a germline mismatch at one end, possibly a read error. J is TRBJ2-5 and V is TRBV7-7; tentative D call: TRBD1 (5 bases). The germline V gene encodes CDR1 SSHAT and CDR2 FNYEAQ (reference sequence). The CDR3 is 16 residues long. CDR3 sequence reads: CASSLGQGAVAETQYF. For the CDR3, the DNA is TGTGCTAGCAGCTTAGGGCAGGGCGCCGTCGCAGAGACCCAGTACTTC.

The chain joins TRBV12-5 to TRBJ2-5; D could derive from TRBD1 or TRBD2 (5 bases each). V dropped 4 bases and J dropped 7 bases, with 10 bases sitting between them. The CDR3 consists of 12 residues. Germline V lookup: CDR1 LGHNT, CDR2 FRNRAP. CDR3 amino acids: CASGWDDGTQYF. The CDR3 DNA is TGTGCTAGTGGTTGGGACGATGGGACCCAGTACTTC. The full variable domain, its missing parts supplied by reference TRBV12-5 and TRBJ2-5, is DARVTQTPRHKVTEMGQEVTMRCQPILGHNTVFWYRQTMMQGLELLAYFRNRAPLDDSGMPKDRFSAEMPDATLATLKIQPSEPRDSAVYFCASGWDDGTQYFGPGTRLLVL.

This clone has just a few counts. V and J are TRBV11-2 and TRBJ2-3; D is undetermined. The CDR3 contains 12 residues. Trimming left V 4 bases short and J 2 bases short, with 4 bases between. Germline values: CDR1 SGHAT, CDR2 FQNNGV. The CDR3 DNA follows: TGTGCCAGCAGCTCTCTCACAGATACGCAGTATTTT. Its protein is CASSSLTDTQYF.

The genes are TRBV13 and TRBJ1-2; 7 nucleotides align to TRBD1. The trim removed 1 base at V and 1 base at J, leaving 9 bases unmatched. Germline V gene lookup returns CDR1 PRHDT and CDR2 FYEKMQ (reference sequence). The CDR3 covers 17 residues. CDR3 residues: CASSLALYPGGNYGYTF. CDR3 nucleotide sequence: TGTGCCAGCAGCTTAGCCCTGTATCCAGGGGGTAACTATGGCTACACCTTC.

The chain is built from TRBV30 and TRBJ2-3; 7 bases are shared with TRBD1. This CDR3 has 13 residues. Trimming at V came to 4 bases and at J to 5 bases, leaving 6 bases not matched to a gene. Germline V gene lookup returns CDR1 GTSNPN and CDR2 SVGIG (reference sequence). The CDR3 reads CAWILSGGDTQYF. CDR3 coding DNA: TGTGCCTGGATCCTCTCAGGGGGAGATACGCAGTATTTT.

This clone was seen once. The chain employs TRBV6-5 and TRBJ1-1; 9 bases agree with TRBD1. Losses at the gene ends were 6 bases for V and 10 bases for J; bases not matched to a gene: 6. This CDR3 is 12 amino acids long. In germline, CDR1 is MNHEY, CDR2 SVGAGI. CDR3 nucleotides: TGTGCCAGCAGCGGGACAGGGTATGGAGCTTTCTTT. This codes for CASSGTGYGAFF.

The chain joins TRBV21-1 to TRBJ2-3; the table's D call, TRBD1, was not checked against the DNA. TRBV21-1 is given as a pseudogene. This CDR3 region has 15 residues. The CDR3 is CASSWGPPFTDTQYF. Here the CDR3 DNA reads TGTGCCAGCAGCTGGGGCCCACCCTTCACAGATACGCAGTATTTT.

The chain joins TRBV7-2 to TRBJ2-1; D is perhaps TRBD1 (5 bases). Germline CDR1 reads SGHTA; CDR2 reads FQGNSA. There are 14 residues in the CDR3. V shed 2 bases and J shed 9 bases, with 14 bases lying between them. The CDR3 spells CASSLSQGLGEQFF. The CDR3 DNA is TGTGCCAGCAGCTTAAGTCAGGGCCTGGGTGAGCAGTTCTTC.

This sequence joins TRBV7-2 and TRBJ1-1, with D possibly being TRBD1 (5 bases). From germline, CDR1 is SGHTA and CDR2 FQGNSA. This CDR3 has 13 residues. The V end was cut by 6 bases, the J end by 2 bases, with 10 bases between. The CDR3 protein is CASSIQVNTEAFF. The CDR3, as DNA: TGTGCCAGCAGTATACAGGTAAACACTGAAGCTTTCTTT.

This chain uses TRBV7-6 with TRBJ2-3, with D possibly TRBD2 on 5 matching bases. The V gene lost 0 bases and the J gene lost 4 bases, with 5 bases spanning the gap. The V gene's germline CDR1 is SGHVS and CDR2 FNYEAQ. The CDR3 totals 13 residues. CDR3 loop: CASSLAGADTQYF. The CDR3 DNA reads TGTGCCAGCAGCTTAGCGGGAGCAGATACGCAGTATTTT. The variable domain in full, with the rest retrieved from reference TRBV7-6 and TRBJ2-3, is GAGVSQSPRYKVTKRGQDVALRCDPISGHVSLYWYRQALGQGPEFLTYFNYEAQQDKSGLPNDRFSAERPEGSISTLTIQRTEQRDSAMYRCASSLAGADTQYFGPGTRLTVL.

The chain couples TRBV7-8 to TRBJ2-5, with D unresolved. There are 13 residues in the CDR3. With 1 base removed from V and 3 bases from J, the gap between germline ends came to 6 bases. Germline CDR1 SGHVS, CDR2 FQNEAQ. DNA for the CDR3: TGTGCCAGCAGCTTAGAACGGAAAGAGACCCAGTACTTC. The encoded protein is CASSLERKETQYF.

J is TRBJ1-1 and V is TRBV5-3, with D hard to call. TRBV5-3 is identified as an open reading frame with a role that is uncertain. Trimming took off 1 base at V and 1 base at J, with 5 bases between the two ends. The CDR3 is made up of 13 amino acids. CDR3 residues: CARSLLSNTEAFF. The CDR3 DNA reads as TGTGCCAGAAGCTTGCTATCGAACACTGAAGCTTTCTTT.

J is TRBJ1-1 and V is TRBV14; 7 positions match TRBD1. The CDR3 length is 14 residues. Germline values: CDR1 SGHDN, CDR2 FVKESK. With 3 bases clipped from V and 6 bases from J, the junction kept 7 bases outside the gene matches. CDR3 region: CASSQIGQAPEAFF. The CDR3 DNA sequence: TGTGCCAGCAGCCAGATAGGACAGGCCCCTGAAGCTTTCTTT. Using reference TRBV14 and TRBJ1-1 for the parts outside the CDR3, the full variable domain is EAGVTQFPSHSVIEKGQTVTLRCDPISGHDNLYWYRRVMGKEIKFLLHFVKESKQDESGMPNNRFLAERTGGTYSTLKVQPAELEDSGVYFCASSQIGQAPEAFFGQGTRLTVV.

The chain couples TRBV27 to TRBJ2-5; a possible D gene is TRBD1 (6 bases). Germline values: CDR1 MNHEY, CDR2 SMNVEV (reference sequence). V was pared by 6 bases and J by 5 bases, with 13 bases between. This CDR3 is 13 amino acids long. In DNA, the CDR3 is TGTGCCAGCAGGAAACAGGGTGAGGAGACCCAGTACTTC. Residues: CASRKQGEETQYF.

The CDR3 DNA sequence: TGTGCCAGCAGCGACAAATTCCGGAGTTTTTCAGATACGCAGTATTTT. It translates to CASSDKFRSFSDTQYF. The chain uses TRBV11-2 and TRBJ2-3, with D hard to call. The CDR3 has 16 amino acids. The ends were cut back, 5 bases at V and 4 bases at J, with 19 bases in the middle. CDR1 and CDR2 (germline): SGHAT, FQNNGV.

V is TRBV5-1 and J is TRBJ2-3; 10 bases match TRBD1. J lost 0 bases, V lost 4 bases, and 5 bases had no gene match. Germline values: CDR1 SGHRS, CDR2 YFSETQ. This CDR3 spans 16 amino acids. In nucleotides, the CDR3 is TGCGCCAGCAGCCAGGGACAGGGGTCTAGCACAGATACGCAGTATTTT. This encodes CASSQGQGSSTDTQYF.

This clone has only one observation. For the CDR3, the DNA is TGTGCCAGCAGCAGGGGGGGGGCGGCCAAAAACATTCAGTACTTC. This encodes CASSRGGAAKNIQYF. V usage is TRBV28 and J usage is TRBJ2-4; D is perhaps TRBD1 or TRBD2 (7 bases each). Germline values: CDR1 MDHEN, CDR2 SYDVKM. The CDR3 has 15 amino acids. The V gene lost 6 bases and the J gene lost 1 base, with 13 bases spanning the gap.

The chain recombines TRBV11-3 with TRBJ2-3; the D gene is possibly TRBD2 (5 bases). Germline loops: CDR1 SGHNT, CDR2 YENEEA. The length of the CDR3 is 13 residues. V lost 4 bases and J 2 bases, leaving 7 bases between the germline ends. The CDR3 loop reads CASSSRDTDTQYF. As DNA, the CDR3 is TGTGCCAGCAGCTCCCGGGACACAGATACGCAGTATTTT.

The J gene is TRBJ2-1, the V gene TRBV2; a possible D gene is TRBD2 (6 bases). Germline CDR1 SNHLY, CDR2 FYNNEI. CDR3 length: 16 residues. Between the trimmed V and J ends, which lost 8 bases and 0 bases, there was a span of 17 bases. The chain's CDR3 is CASGGARSNSYNEQFF. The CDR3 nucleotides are TGTGCCAGCGGAGGGGCGCGGAGCAACTCCTACAATGAGCAGTTCTTC.

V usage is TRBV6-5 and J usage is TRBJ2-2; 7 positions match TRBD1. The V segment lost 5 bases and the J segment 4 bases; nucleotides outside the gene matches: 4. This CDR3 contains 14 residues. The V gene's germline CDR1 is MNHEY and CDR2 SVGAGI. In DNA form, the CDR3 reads TGTGCCAGCAGTCAGACAGGGCTCACCGGGGAGCTGTTTTTT. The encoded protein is CASSQTGLTGELFF.

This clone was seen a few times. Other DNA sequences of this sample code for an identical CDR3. CDR3 protein: CASTDRNQPQHF. CDR3 coding DNA: TGTGCCAGCACAGACAGAAATCAGCCCCAGCATTTT. The chain joins TRBV6-1 to TRBJ1-5; a possible D gene is TRBD1 (5 bases). Trimming removed 7 bases from V and 4 bases from J, with 8 bases in between. Germline V CDR1 and CDR2: MNHNS, SASEGT. CDR3 size: 12 residues.

The CDR3 reads CASSLGGQSSYNEQFF. The CDR3 DNA reads TGTGCCAGCAGCTTGGGGGGACAGAGCTCCTACAATGAGCAGTTCTTC. This chain connects TRBV5-4 to TRBJ2-1, with 7 nucleotides matching TRBD1. The length of the CDR3 is 16 residues. J gave up 0 bases and V 0 bases, and 3 bases lay outside the gene matches. CDR1 SGHNT and CDR2 YYREEE come from the germline V gene (reference sequence).

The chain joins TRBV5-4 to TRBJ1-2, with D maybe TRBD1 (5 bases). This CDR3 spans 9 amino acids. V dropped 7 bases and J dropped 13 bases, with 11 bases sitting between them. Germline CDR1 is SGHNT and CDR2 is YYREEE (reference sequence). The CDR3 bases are TGTGCCAGCGGGACCAACCCCACCTTC. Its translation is CASGTNPTF.

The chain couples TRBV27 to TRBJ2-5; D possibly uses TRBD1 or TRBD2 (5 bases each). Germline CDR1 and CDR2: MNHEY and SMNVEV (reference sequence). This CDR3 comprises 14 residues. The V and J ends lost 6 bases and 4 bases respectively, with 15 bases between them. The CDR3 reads CASRILGESETQYF. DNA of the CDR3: TGTGCCAGCAGGATCCTAGGGGAGTCAGAGACCCAGTACTTC.